These 6 T cell receptor beta chains came from one sample sequenced in a study of blood T cells in healthy people across ages. PCR was performed a second time for 7 to 11 cycles using a sample-barcoded 5' primer and a J-beta primer mix. One entry per CDR3 protein results from TCRdb running MiXCR on the 5' RACE reads. The data show 910,000 or so distinct CDR3 sequences, with roughly 51% seen just once and about a fifth held by the top ten. The source material was blood. The receptor set was obtained from a woman aged 55 to 70 in good health.

DNA of the CDR3: TGCAGTGCCCCGCGGCTCCATGGCTACACCTTC. Protein product: CSAPRLHGYTF. The rearrangement uses TRBV20-1 and TRBJ1-2; D gene uncertain. This CDR3 comprises 11 residues. The V gene's germline CDR1 is DFQATT and CDR2 SNEGSKA (reference sequence). The V gene lost 6 bases and the J gene lost 6 bases, with 11 bases spanning the gap.

The rearrangement links TRBV4-2 to TRBJ2-7, with a weak D call TRBD2 (5 bases). V was clipped by 0 bases and J by 6 bases, with 18 bases between them. Germline CDR1 and CDR2: LGHNA and YNFKEQ. The CDR3 is 16 residues long. CDR3 nucleotides: TGTGCCAGCAGCCAAGATCGGGGTTTGCGGAATTCCGAGCAGTACTTC. Protein product: CASSQDRGLRNSEQYF.

This clonotype was picked up a small number of times. The chain couples TRBV10-3 to TRBJ2-3, with D unresolved. The ends were cut back, 3 bases at V and 5 bases at J, with 6 bases in the middle. Per germline, CDR1 ENHRY and CDR2 SYGVKD. The CDR3 consists of 12 residues. The DNA for the CDR3 is TGTGCCATCAGTGACACGGAAGATACGCAGTATTTT. It codes for CAISDTEDTQYF.

The chain couples TRBV5-1 to TRBJ2-7, with D possibly TRBD2 on 6 matching bases. The DNA end lines up better with TRBJ2-4; the J call may be wrong. This CDR3 has 17 amino acids. Germline V gene sequence: CDR1 SGHRS, CDR2 YFSETQ. The CDR3 reads CASSYLGQEGLKNIQYF. CDR3 DNA sequence: TGCGCCAGCAGCTACCTCGGCCAGGAGGGGTTAAAAAACATTCAGTACTTC.

The V and J genes are TRBV28 and TRBJ2-3, with TRBD2 identical over 13 bases. Germline assignment: CDR1 MDHEN and CDR2 SYDVKM. CDR3 length: 17 amino acids. The junction had 10 bases not matched to a gene; V was cut back by 6 bases and J by 4 bases. The CDR3 region is CASRGTSGKAFSDTQYF. The CDR3 DNA reads TGTGCCAGCAGAGGGACTAGCGGGAAGGCCTTTTCAGATACGCAGTATTTT.

The chain uses TRBV9 and TRBJ2-3; unclear D gene. This CDR3 contains 14 residues. Germline CDR1 is SGDLS and CDR2 is YYNGEE. V lost 0 bases and J lost 2, with 7 bases in between. CDR3 sequence: CASSVEFNTDTQYF. In DNA, the CDR3 is TGTGCCAGCAGCGTAGAGTTCAACACAGATACGCAGTATTTT. The full variable domain, rest sourced from reference TRBV9 and TRBJ2-3, is DSGVTQTPKHLITATGQRVTLRCSPRSGDLSVYWYQQSLDQGLQFLIQYYNGEERAKGNILERFSAQQFPDLHSELNLSSLELGDSALYFCASSVEFNTDTQYFGPGTRLTVL.